The T cell receptor beta chain under discussion was sequenced for a study of a mutant IDH1 vaccine in newly diagnosed glioma. For the study at large: Onset of vaccination occurred 4-6 weeks following radiotherapy alone, or with temozolomide cycles. The treated population exhibited a male proportion of 62.5%, a female proportion of 37.5%, and a mean age of about 40 years.

In the case of this clone: What it recognizes is unknown.

Looked up from germline, CDR1 is SGDLS and CDR2 is YYNGEE. The CDR3 totals 17 residues. Trimming at V came to 0 bases and at J to 8 bases, leaving 8 bases not matched to a gene. Assay: immunoSEQ multiplex PCR; the TCRdb copy retains only in-frame clones and omits some. The sample lists some 48,000 clones, 60% to 85% occurring once. Time point in this sample: week 35, safety follow-up. In every dose of vaccine, 300 ug of mutant IDH1 20-mer peptide was given alongside topical imiquimod. Weeks 1, 3, 5, 7, 11, 15, 19 and 23 were when patients received their eight vaccinations. The TCR originated in a man aged 35 to 55 with glioma. The gene calls are TRBV9 and TRBJ2-1; 13 bases fit TRBD2. This specimen was PBMCs, taken from a glioma patient whose treatment included an IDH1 peptide vaccine. The CDR3 reads CASSVGPGTSGDYEQFF. The DNA for the CDR3 is TGTGCCAGCAGCGTAGGCCCCGGGACTAGCGGGGACTATGAGCAGTTCTTC.